The T cell receptor beta chain under discussion was sequenced for a study of shared clonotypes between healthy human individuals. Notes on the study in general: Sorted-subset sequencing was shown by rarefaction to be incomplete despite large depth.

Germline loops: CDR1 MNHEY, CDR2 SMNVEV (reference sequence). This CDR3 region has 17 residues. The V gene end was trimmed by 1 base and the J gene end by 4 bases; junction bases not matched to a gene: 7. The naive CD8 subset, CD45RO-negative cells positively selected for CCR7, excluded terminally differentiated effector memory CD45RA+ cells. TCRdb's table, derived via immunoSEQ multiplex PCR, lists solely in-frame clones and lacks some. There are hundreds of thousands of clones in the sample; 92% occur only once, and about 24% lies in the top ten. In regard to this clone: Antigen unknown.

The origin of this receptor is a man aged 30-40 years in good health. The rearrangement uses TRBV27 and TRBJ2-7, with TRBD2 matching over 13 bases. What was sequenced was naive CD8+ T cells sorted from blood. This CDR3 is CASSLLTSGRTIYEQYF. CDR3 sequence (DNA): TGTGCCAGCAGTTTATTGACTAGCGGGAGGACCATATACGAGCAGTACTTC.